These 10 T cell receptor beta chains came from one sample sequenced in a study of Ad26.COV2.S vaccination and SARS-CoV-2 variants. Libraries were prepared by immunoSEQ multiplex PCR; TCRdb keeps only in-frame clonotypes and omits some of them. The repertoire holds nearly 400,000 clones, approximately 90% seen once, with approximately 1.9% in the top ten. Treatment here: about 20 received Ad26.COV2.S at low or high dose, single or two shots; 5 received placebo; per-sample allocation not given. All samples were drawn on day 63, counting from the first vaccine or placebo injection. This specimen consisted of peripheral blood, obtained in a trial of Ad26.COV2.S vaccine versus placebo. The receptors derive from a person aged 18-65 years who received the Ad26.COV2.S COVID-19 vaccine or a placebo.

V usage is TRBV29-1 and J usage is TRBJ1-2, with D possibly matching TRBD1 (5 bases). This CDR3 spans 12 amino acids. Looked up from germline, CDR1 is SQVTM and CDR2 is ANQGSEA. V was trimmed by 6 bases and J by 9 bases, leaving 17 bases between them. The CDR3 reads CSVDLGGSRYTF. CDR3 DNA sequence: TGCAGCGTGGACCTCGGGGGATCGCGCTACACCTTC.

CDR3 residues: CASSEQGGGYSNQPQHF. Here the CDR3 DNA reads TGTGCCAGCAGTGAACAGGGGGGAGGATATAGCAATCAGCCCCAGCATTTT. The rearrangement uses TRBV6-1 and TRBJ1-5, with TRBD1 matching over 7 bases. J was trimmed by 0 bases and V by 2 bases; bases with no gene match: 7. This CDR3 region has 17 residues. Germline CDR1 reads MNHNS; CDR2 reads SASEGT.

The chain joins TRBV7-6 to TRBJ2-1, with TRBD2 matching 10 bases. Trimming removed 4 bases from V and 4 bases from J; junction bases left unmatched: 1. The CDR3 loop spans 14 amino acids. Germline loops: CDR1 SGHVS, CDR2 FNYEAQ. CDR3 in DNA: TGTGCCAGCAGCTCGACTAGCGGGTACAATGAGCAGTTCTTC. The encoded protein is CASSSTSGYNEQFF.

The chain links TRBV10-3 to TRBJ1-4; possibly TRBD1 for D (5 bases). The germline V gene has CDR1 ENHRY and CDR2 SYGVKD. V lost 0 bases and J 6 bases, leaving 11 bases between the germline ends. This CDR3 contains 15 residues. CDR3 loop: CAISESWGEDEKLFF. The CDR3 DNA follows: TGTGCCATCAGTGAGTCGTGGGGGGAAGATGAAAAACTGTTTTTT.

The gene calls are TRBV11-2 and TRBJ2-3, with 10 bases lining up with TRBD2. Germline loops: CDR1 SGHAT, CDR2 FQNNGV. The CDR3 loop spans 15 amino acids. Trimming took 4 bases from V and 2 from J; bases not matched to a gene: 3. CDR3 nucleotides: TGTGCCAGCAGCTCCGGGACTAGCGACACAGATACGCAGTATTTT. Protein sequence: CASSSGTSDTDTQYF.

This chain joins TRBV29-1 and TRBJ1-3, with 9 bases that match TRBD1. The ends lost 6 bases at V and 3 bases at J; junction bases unmatched: 12. This CDR3 has 16 amino acids. The germline CDR1 and CDR2 sequences are SQVTM and ANQGSEA. Written as DNA, the CDR3 is TGCAGCGTCCTTCAATACAGGGGGCATGGTGGAAACACCATATATTTT. Translating it yields CSVLQYRGHGGNTIYF.

This clone was recorded once. The chain has TRBV6-6 and TRBJ2-2, with unresolved D. The germline CDR1 and CDR2 sequences are MNHNY and SVGAGI (reference sequence). V lost 8 bases to trimming and J lost 1 base, with 8 bases between them. CDR3 length equals 13 residues. In nucleotides, the CDR3 is TGTGCCAGCGCGTGGCAGAACACCGGGGAGCTGTTTTTT. Residues: CASAWQNTGELFF.

This chain joins TRBV18 and TRBJ2-2; 7 bases match TRBD2. The CDR3 sequence is 15 residues long. V dropped 4 bases and J dropped 1; count of bases not matched to a gene: 3. Germline V lookup: CDR1 KGHSH, CDR2 LQKENI. CDR3 coding DNA: TGTGCCAGCTCACTAGCGGGTCAGAACACCGGGGAGCTGTTTTTT. Its protein product is CASSLAGQNTGELFF.

The chain combines TRBV3-1 (or the pseudogene TRBV3-2) with TRBJ1-1, with 9 bases lining up with TRBD1. Germline V lookup: CDR1 LGHDT, CDR2 YNNKEL (reference sequence). V lost 4 bases to trimming and J lost 5 bases; unmatched junction nucleotides: 5. The CDR3 is 14 residues long. CDR3 loop: CASSLSGTGTEAFF. CDR3 sequence (DNA): TGTGCCAGCAGCCTCTCCGGGACAGGGACTGAAGCTTTCTTT.

The chain couples TRBV4-1 to TRBJ2-7, with 9 positions matching TRBD1. Trimming took 4 bases from V and 3 from J; bases not matched to a gene: 7. The CDR3 spans 15 residues. CDR1 and CDR2 (germline): MGHRA, YSYEKL. CDR3 sequence (DNA): TGCGCCAGCAGCCGCCCGGGACAGGGTGACTACGAGCAGTACTTC. It codes for CASSRPGQGDYEQYF.